Listed here are 20 T cell receptor beta chains from one sample, sequenced in a study of cytomegalovirus exposure and HLA in healthy donors. Use of 60 Vbeta and 13 Jbeta primers characterized the PCR. Measured with immunoSEQ multiplex PCR; TCRdb has only the in-frame clones, and not every one. This table has about 150,000 clones, around 80% appearing once. Sequencing input: PBMCs. These TCRs come from a woman between 50 and 59 years old in good health and CMV-seropositive.

The gene calls are TRBV20-1 and TRBJ2-7; D is undetermined. V lost 0 bases, J lost 5 bases, and 5 bases lay in between. This CDR3 region has 11 residues. Germline values: CDR1 DFQATT, CDR2 SNEGSKA (reference sequence). CDR3 region: CSARDYHEQYF. In nucleotides, the CDR3 is TGCAGTGCTAGAGATTATCACGAGCAGTACTTC.

This clone was detected a few times. Other DNA sequences in the same sample also yield this CDR3. The CDR3 protein is CASSQDQNTEAFF. The CDR3, as DNA: TGTGCCAGCAGCCAAGACCAGAACACTGAAGCTTTCTTT. V gene TRBV14 combines with J gene TRBJ1-1; D is undetermined. This CDR3 spans 13 amino acids. Germline loops: CDR1 SGHDN, CDR2 FVKESK. V shed 0 bases and J shed 1 base, with 3 bases lying between them.

In this sample, this clone turned up a few times. The genes are TRBV11-3 and TRBJ2-7; D is perhaps TRBD2 (5 bases). V shed 7 bases and J shed 4 bases, with 14 bases lying between them. CDR3 size: 13 residues. Per germline, CDR1 SGHNT and CDR2 YENEEA. In nucleotides, the CDR3 is TGTGCCAGCATCCTAGGCCCGGGATACGAGCAGTACTTC. Its translation: CASILGPGYEQYF.

The V and J genes are TRBV9 and TRBJ2-3, with D hard to call. The V and J ends lost 0 bases and 9 bases respectively, with 14 bases between them. CDR1 and CDR2 (germline): SGDLS, YYNGEE. This CDR3 region has 14 residues. The CDR3 sequence is CASSVGADVETQYF. The CDR3 DNA reads TGTGCCAGCAGCGTAGGGGCCGATGTGGAAACGCAGTATTTT.

The chain is built from TRBV5-1 and TRBJ2-2; D call uncertain. V lost 0 bases and J lost 5, with 11 bases in between. Germline V gives CDR1 SGHRS, CDR2 YFSETQ. The CDR3 spans 15 residues. Written as DNA, the CDR3 is TGCGCCAGCAGCTTGGTGTACAGCCGGACCGGGGAGCTGTTTTTT. Translating gives CASSLVYSRTGELFF.

This clone came up a few times. The chain combines TRBV5-3 with TRBJ2-7, with TRBD2 identical over 11 bases. TRBV5-3 is an ORF for which the function is uncertain. The length of the CDR3 is 15 residues. J lost 5 bases, V lost 1 base, and 5 bases had no gene match. The CDR3 DNA follows: TGTGCCAGAAGCTTGACTAGCGGGAGCGGACACGAGCAGTACTTC. This translates into CARSLTSGSGHEQYF.

Written as DNA, the CDR3 is TGTGCCAGCAGTGAAAGTCTTTGGACAGGGGGTAGTGGCTACACCTTC. It is translated as CASSESLWTGGSGYTF. The chain couples TRBV2 to TRBJ1-2; 10 nucleotides match TRBD1. The CDR3 sequence is 16 residues long. CDR1 is SNHLY and CDR2 is FYNNEI in the germline V gene. V shed 2 bases, J shed 7 bases, and the junction held 10 bases outside the gene matches.

V is TRBV15 and J is TRBJ1-5, with TRBD1 matching over 8 bases. Germline V gene data show CDR1 as LNHNV and CDR2 as YYDKDF (reference sequence). J lost 1 base, V lost 3 bases, and 5 bases had no gene match. The CDR3 runs to 16 residues. CDR3 region: CATSRVGQGSNQPQHF. The CDR3 region has the DNA TGTGCCACCAGCAGGGTTGGACAGGGAAGCAATCAGCCCCAGCATTTT.

V gene TRBV5-4 combines with J gene TRBJ1-2; D ambiguous. The V and J ends lost 4 bases and 4 bases respectively, with 11 bases between them. The CDR3 totals 13 residues. The germline V gene has CDR1 SGHNT and CDR2 YYREEE (reference sequence). CDR3 sequence: CASSPEGGYGYTF. CDR3 nucleotide sequence: TGTGCCAGCAGCCCCGAGGGCGGCTATGGCTACACCTTC.

This chain joins TRBV2 and TRBJ1-4; perhaps TRBD1 as D (5 bases). Trimming cost V 1 base and J 4 bases, with 10 bases left between them. This CDR3 has 15 residues. Germline CDR1 reads SNHLY; CDR2 reads FYNNEI. The CDR3 DNA follows: TGTGCCAGCAGTGAAGGTGGGGGGTTTAATGAAAAACTGTTTTTT. This codes for CASSEGGGFNEKLFF.

V gene TRBV5-1 combines with J gene TRBJ2-2, with 9 bases identical to TRBD2. V gave up 0 bases and J gave up 2 bases; unmatched junction bases: 2. The germline gives CDR1 SGHRS, CDR2 YFSETQ. The CDR3 loop spans 16 amino acids. The CDR3 reads CASSLASGINTGELFF. The CDR3 DNA reads as TGCGCCAGCAGCTTGGCTAGCGGGATCAACACCGGGGAGCTGTTTTTT.

The rearrangement uses TRBV5-1 and TRBJ1-3, with TRBD1 matching 7 bases. CDR3 size: 17 residues. The junction had 10 bases not matched to a gene; V was cut back by 2 bases and J by 2 bases. The germline CDR1 and CDR2 sequences are SGHRS and YFSETQ. This CDR3 reads CASSLKGEQGTGNTIYF. DNA for the CDR3: TGCGCCAGCAGCTTAAAGGGAGAACAGGGGACTGGAAACACCATATATTTT.

This chain joins TRBV2 and TRBJ1-2; D is unresolved. Between the trimmed V and J ends, which lost 3 bases and 0 bases, there was a span of 17 bases. CDR3 length equals 17 residues. CDR1 and CDR2 from the germline V gene are SNHLY and FYNNEI. The CDR3 sequence is CASSEEWEVPANYGYTF. CDR3 DNA sequence: TGTGCCAGCAGTGAGGAGTGGGAGGTCCCCGCTAACTATGGCTACACCTTC.

This chain uses TRBV5-6 with TRBJ2-5; no clear D gene. V was pared by 0 bases and J by 2 bases, with 8 bases between. CDR3 size: 14 residues. The germline gives CDR1 SGHDT, CDR2 YYEEEE. The CDR3 DNA follows: TGTGCCAGCAGCTTGGAATTCATTCAAGAGACCCAGTACTTC. Translation: CASSLEFIQETQYF.

V gene TRBV4-1 combines with J gene TRBJ2-5; TRBD2 matches 9 bases. CDR1 is MGHRA and CDR2 is YSYEKL in the germline V gene. This CDR3 is built from 14 residues. The J segment lost 5 bases and the V segment lost 1 base, leaving 2 bases of the junction unmatched. CDR3 sequence: CASSQAGTSETQYF. Written as DNA, the CDR3 is TGCGCCAGCAGCCAAGCCGGGACTAGCGAGACCCAGTACTTC.

This sequence joins TRBV19 and TRBJ1-1; 9 bases match TRBD1. The V and J ends lost 5 bases and 5 bases, in that order; junction bases with no gene match: 3. Germline loops: CDR1 LNHDA, CDR2 SQIVND (reference sequence). This CDR3 has 13 amino acids. The CDR3 here is CASSFGQGTEAFF. DNA of the CDR3: TGTGCCAGTAGTTTTGGACAGGGGACTGAAGCTTTCTTT.

This clone appeared once. This sequence joins TRBV7-9 and TRBJ1-1, with D possibly matching TRBD1 (6 bases). The V gene's germline CDR1 is SEHNR and CDR2 FQNEAQ (reference sequence). The CDR3 length is 13 residues. Trimming removed 5 bases from V and 4 bases from J, with 11 bases in between. The CDR3 nucleotides are TGTGCCAGCAGCCCAACAGGGAGCACTGAAGCTTTCTTT. Translating it yields CASSPTGSTEAFF.

The genes are TRBV19 and TRBJ1-5; tentative D call: TRBD1 (6 bases). Germline V gene sequence: CDR1 LNHDA, CDR2 SQIVND (reference sequence). Trimming took 3 bases from V and 4 from J, leaving 13 bases between them. This CDR3 has 15 residues. This CDR3 reads CASSIARGDNQPQHF. The CDR3, as DNA: TGTGCCAGTAGTATCGCCAGGGGAGATAATCAGCCCCAGCATTTT.

Concerning this clone itself: Germline is not matched at one junction end, which may reflect a read error. CDR3 coding DNA: TGTGCCAGCAGCCAGGCGACAGATCTGAACCCTGAAGCTTTCTTT. Translating it yields CASSQATDLNPEAFF. The chain couples TRBV7-9 to TRBJ1-1, with D perhaps matching TRBD1 (5 bases). The CDR3 has 15 residues. Germline V gives CDR1 SEHNR, CDR2 FQNEAQ (reference sequence).

The chain recombines TRBV7-9 with TRBJ1-1; D ambiguous. The CDR3 is 14 amino acids. The V end was cut by 1 base, the J end by 1 base, with 7 bases between. CDR1 and CDR2 from the germline V gene are SEHNR and FQNEAQ (reference sequence). The CDR3 reads CASSLGLANTEAFF. CDR3 DNA: TGTGCCAGCAGCTTAGGGTTGGCGAACACTGAAGCTTTCTTT.